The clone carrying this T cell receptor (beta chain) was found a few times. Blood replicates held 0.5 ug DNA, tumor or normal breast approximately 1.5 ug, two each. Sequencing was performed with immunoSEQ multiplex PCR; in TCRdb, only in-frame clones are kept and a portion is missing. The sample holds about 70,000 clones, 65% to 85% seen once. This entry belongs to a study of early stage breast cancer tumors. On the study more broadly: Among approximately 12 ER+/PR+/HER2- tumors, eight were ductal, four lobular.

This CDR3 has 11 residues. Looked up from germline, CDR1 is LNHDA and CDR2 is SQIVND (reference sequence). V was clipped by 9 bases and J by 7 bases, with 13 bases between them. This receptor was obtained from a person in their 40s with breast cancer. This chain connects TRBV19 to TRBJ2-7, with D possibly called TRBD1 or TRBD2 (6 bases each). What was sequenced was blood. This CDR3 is CASGWRGEQYF. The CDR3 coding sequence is TGTGCCAGCGGCTGGAGGGGGGAGCAGTACTTC.